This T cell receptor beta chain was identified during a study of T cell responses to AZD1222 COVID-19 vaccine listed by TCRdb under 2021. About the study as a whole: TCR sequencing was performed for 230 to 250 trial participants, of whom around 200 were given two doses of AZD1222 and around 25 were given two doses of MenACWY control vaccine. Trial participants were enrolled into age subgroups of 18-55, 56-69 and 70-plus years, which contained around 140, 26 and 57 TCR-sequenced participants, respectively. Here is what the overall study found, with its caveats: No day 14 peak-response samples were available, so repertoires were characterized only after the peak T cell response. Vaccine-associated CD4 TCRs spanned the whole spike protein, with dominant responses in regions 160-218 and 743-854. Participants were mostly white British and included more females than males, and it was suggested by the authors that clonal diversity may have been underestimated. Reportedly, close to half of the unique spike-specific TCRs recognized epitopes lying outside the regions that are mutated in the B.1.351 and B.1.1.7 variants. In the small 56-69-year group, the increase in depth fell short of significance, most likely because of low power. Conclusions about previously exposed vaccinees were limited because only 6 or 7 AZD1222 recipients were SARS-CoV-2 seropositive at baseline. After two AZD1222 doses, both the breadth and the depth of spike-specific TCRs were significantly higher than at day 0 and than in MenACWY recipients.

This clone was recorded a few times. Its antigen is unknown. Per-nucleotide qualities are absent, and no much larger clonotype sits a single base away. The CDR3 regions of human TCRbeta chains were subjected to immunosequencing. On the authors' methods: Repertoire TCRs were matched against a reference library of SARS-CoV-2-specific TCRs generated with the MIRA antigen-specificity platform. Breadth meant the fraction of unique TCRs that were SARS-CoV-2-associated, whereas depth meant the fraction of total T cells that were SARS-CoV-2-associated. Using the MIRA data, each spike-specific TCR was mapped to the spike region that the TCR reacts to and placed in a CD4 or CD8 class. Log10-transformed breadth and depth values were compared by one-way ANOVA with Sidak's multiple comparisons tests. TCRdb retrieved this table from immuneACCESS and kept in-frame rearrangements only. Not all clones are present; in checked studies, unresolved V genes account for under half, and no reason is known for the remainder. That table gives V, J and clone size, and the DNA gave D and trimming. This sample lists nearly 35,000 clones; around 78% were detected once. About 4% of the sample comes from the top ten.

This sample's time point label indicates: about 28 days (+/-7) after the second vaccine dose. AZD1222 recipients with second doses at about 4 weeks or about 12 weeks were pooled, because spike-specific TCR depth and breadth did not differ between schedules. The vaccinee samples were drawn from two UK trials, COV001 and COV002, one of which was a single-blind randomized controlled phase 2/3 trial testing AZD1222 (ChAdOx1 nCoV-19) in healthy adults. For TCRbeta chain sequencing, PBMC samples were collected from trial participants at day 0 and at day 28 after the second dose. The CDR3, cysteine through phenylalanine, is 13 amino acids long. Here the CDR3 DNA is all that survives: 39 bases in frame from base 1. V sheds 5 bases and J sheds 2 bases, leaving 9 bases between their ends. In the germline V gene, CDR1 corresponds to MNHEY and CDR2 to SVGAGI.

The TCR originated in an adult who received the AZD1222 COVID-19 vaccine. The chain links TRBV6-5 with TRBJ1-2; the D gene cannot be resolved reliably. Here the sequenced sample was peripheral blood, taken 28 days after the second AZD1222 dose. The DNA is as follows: TGTGCCAGCAGTCCAGGCCTAAACTATGGCTACACCTTC. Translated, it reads CASSPGLNYGYTF.